This TCR beta chain was obtained from a study of control samples from healthy donors and cancer patients. V lost 0 bases, J lost 5 bases, and 8 bases stayed unmatched. The CDR3 runs to 16 residues. Looked up from germline, CDR1 is KGHSH and CDR2 is LQKENI. Here immunoSEQ multiplex PCR was the method, and the copy in TCRdb shows in-frame clones only, minus some. The sample holds some 150,000 clones, roughly 95% seen once. Sequenced: blood. The TCR originated in a woman aged 55-70 years in good health. The chain is built from TRBV18 and TRBJ1-2; 8 positions match TRBD1. Written as DNA, the CDR3 is TGTGCCAGCTCACCACCCCCAGGGGGCAGTTTATATGGCTACACCTTC. Its protein is CASSPPPGGSLYGYTF.